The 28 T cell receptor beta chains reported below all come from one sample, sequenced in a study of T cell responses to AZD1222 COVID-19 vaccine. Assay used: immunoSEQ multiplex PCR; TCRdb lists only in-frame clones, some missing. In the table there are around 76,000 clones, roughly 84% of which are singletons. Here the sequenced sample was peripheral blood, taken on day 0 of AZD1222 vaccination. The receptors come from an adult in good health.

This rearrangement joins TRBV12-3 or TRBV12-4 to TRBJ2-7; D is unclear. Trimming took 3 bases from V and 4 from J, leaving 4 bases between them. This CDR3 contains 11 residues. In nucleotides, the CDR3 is TGTGCCAGCAGTTTTCAGTACGAGCAGTACTTC. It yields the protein CASSFQYEQYF.

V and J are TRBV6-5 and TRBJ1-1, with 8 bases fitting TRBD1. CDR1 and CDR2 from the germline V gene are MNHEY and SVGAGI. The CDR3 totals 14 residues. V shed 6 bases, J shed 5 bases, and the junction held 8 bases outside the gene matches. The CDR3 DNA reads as TGTGCCAGCAGACCAGGACAGGGTCGGACTGAAGCTTTCTTT. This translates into CASRPGQGRTEAFF.

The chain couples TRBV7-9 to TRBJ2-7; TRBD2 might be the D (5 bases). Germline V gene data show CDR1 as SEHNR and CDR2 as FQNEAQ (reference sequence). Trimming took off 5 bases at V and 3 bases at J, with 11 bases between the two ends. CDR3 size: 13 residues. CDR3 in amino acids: CASSPLANYEQYF. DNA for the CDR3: TGTGCCAGCAGCCCCCTAGCTAACTACGAGCAGTACTTC.

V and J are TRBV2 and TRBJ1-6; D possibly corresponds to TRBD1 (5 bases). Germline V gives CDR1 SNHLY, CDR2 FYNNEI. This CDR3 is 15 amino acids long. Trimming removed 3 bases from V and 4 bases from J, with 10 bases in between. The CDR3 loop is CASSERGGYNSPLHF. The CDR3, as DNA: TGTGCCAGCAGTGAGCGTGGGGGTTATAATTCACCCCTCCACTTT.

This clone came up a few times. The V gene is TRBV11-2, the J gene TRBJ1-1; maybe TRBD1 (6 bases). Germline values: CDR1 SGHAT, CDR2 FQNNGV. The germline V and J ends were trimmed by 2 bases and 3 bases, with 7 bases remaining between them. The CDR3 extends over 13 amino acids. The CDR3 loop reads CASSLKGDTEAFF. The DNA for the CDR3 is TGTGCCAGCAGCTTAAAGGGGGACACTGAAGCTTTCTTT.

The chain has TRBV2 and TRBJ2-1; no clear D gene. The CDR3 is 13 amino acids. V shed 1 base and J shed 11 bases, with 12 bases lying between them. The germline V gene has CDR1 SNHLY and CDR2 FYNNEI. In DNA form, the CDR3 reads TGTGCCAGCAGTGAAGAGGCAAGGAGTAAGCAGTTCTTC. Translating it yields CASSEEARSKQFF.

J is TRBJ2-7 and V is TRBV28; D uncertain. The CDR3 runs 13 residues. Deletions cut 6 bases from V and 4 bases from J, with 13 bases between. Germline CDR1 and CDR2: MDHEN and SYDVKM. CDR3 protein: CASSAPLSYEQYF. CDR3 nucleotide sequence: TGTGCCAGCAGCGCCCCACTCAGTTACGAGCAGTACTTC.

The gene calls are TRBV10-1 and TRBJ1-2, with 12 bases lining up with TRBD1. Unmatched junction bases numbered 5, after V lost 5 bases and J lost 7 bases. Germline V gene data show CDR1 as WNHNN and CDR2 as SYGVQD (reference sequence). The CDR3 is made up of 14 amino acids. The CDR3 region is CASSPGTGGLGYTF. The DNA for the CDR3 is TGCGCCAGCAGTCCCGGGACAGGGGGCCTTGGCTACACCTTC.

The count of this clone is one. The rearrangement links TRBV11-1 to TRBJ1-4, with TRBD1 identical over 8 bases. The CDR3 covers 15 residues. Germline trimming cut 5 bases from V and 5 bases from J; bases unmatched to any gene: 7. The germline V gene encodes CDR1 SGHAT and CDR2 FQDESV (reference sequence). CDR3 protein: CASSNGQGGNEKLFF. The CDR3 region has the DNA TGTGCCAGCAGCAACGGACAGGGTGGGAATGAAAAACTGTTTTTT.

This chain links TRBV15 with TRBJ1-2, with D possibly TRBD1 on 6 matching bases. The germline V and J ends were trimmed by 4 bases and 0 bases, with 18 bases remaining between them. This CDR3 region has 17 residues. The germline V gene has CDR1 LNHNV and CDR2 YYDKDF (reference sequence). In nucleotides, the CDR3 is TGTGCCACCAGCATAACCCTTAGGGGGGAGGCTAACTATGGCTACACCTTC. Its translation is CATSITLRGEANYGYTF.

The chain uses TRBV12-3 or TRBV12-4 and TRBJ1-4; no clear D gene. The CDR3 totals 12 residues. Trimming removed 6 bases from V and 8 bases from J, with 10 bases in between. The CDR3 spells CASSYFGEKLFF. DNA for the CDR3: TGTGCCAGCAGCTATTTTGGGGAAAAACTGTTTTTT.

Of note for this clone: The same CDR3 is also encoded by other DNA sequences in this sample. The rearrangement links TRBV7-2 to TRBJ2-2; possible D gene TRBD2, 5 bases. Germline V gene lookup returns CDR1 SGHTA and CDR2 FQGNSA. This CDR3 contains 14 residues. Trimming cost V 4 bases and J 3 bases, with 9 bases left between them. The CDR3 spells CASSSRTDTGELFF. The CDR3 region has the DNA TGTGCCAGCAGCTCCCGGACTGACACCGGGGAGCTGTTTTTT. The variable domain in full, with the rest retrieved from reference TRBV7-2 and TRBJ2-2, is GAGVSQSPSNKVTEKGKDVELRCDPISGHTALYWYRQSLGQGLEFLIYFQGNSAPDKSGLPSDRFSAERTGGSVSTLTIQRTQQEDSAVYLCASSSRTDTGELFFGEGSRLTVL.

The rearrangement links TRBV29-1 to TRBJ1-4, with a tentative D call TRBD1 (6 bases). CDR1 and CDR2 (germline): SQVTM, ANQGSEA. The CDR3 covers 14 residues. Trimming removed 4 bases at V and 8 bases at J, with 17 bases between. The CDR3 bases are TGCAGCGTTGTAGGCGCGGGGGCGCGGGAAAAACTGTTTTTT. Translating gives CSVVGAGAREKLFF.

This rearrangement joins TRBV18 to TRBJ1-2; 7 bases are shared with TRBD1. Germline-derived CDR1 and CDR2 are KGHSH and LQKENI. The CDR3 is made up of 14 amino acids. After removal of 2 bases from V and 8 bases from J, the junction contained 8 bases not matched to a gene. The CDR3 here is CASSPSGQIAGYTF. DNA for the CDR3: TGTGCCAGCTCACCATCGGGACAGATCGCCGGCTACACCTTC. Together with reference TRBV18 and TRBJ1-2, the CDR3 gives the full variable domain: NAGVMQNPRHLVRRRGQEARLRCSPMKGHSHVYWYRQLPEEGLKFMVYLQKENIIDESGMPKERFSAEFPKEGPSILRIQQVVRGDSAAYFCASSPSGQIAGYTFGSGTRLTVV.

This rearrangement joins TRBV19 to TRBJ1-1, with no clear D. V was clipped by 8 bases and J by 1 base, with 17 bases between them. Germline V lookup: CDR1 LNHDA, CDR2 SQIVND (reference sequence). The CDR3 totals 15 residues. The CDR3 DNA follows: TGTGCCAGTCGTTCTGCGTTTCGGGGGAACACTGAAGCTTTCTTT. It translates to CASRSAFRGNTEAFF. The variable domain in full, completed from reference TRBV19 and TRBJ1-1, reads DGGITQSPKYLFRKEGQNVTLSCEQNLNHDAMYWYRQDPGQGLRLIYYSQIVNDFQKGDIAEGYSVSREKKESFPLTVTSAQKNPTAFYLCASRSAFRGNTEAFFGQGTRLTVV.

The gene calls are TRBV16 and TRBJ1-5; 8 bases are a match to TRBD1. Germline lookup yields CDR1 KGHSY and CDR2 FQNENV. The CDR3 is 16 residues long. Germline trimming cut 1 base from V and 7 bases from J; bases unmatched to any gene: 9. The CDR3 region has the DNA TGTGCCAGCAGCCAATATCTTCAACAGGGGGTACAGCCCCAGCATTTT. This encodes CASSQYLQQGVQPQHF.

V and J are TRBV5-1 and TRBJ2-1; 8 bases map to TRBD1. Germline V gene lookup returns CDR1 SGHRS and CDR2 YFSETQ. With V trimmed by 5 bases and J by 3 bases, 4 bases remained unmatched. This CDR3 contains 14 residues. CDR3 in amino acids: CASSFGQGYNEQFF. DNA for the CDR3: TGCGCCAGCAGTTTCGGACAGGGCTACAATGAGCAGTTCTTC. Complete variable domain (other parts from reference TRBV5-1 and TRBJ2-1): KAGVTQTPRYLIKTRGQQVTLSCSPISGHRSVSWYQQTPGQGLQFLFEYFSETQRNKGNFPGRFSGRQFSNSRSEMNVSTLELGDSALYLCASSFGQGYNEQFFGPGTRLTVL.

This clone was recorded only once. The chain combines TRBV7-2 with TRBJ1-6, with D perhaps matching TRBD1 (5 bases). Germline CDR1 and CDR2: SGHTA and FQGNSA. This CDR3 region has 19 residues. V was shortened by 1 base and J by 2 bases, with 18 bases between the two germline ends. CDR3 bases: TGTGCCAGCAGCTTAGTTGAGGGAGCCAGGGCCGCCTATAATTCACCCCTCCACTTT. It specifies CASSLVEGARAAYNSPLHF.

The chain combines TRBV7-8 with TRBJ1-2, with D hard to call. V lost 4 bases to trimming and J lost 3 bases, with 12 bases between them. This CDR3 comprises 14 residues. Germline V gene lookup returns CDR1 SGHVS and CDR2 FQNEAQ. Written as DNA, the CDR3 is TGTGCCAGCAGCTCAGACCCAGTGGACTATGGCTACACCTTC. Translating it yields CASSSDPVDYGYTF.

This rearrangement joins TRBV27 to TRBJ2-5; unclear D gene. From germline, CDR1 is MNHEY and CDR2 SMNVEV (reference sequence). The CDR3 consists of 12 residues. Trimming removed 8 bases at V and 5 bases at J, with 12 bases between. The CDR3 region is CASRNPWETQYF. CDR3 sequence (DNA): TGTGCCAGCCGTAATCCTTGGGAGACCCAGTACTTC.

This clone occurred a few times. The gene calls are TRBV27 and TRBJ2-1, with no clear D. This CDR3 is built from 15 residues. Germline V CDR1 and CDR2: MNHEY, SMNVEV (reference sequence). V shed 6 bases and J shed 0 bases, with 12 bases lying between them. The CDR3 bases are TGTGCCAGCAGCGAAGTCCTAAGCTCCTACAATGAGCAGTTCTTC. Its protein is CASSEVLSSYNEQFF.

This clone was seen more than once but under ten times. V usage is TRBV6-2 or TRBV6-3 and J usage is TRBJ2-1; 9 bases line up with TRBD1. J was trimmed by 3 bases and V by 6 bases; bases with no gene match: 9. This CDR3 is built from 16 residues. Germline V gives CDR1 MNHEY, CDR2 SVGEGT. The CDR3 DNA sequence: TGTGCCAGCAGCCCGAGCCCGGGACAGGGCTACAATGAGCAGTTCTTC. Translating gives CASSPSPGQGYNEQFF.

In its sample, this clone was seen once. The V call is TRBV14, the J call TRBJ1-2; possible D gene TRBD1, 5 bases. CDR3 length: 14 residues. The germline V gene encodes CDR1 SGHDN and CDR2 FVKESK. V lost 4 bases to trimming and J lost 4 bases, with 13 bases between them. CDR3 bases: TGTGCCAGCAGCCTCTCGAGACAGTCCTATGGCTACACCTTC. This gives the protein CASSLSRQSYGYTF. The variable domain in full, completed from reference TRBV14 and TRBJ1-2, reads EAGVTQFPSHSVIEKGQTVTLRCDPISGHDNLYWYRRVMGKEIKFLLHFVKESKQDESGMPNNRFLAERTGGTYSTLKVQPAELEDSGVYFCASSLSRQSYGYTFGSGTRLTVV.

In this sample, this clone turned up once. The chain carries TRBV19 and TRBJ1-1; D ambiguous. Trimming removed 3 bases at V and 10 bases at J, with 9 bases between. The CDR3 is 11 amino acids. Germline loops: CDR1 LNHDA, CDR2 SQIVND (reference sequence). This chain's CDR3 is CASSIYGVAFF. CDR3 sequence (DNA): TGTGCCAGTAGTATCTATGGGGTAGCTTTCTTT. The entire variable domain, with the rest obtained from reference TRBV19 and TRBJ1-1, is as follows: DGGITQSPKYLFRKEGQNVTLSCEQNLNHDAMYWYRQDPGQGLRLIYYSQIVNDFQKGDIAEGYSVSREKKESFPLTVTSAQKNPTAFYLCASSIYGVAFFGQGTRLTVV.

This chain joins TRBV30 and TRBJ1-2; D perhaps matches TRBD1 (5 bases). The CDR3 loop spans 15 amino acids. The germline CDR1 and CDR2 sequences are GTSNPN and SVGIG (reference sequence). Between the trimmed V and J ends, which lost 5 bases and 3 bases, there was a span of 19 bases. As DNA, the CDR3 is TGTGCCTGGGCGCTACCGGGACCCCCGTACTATGGCTACACCTTC. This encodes CAWALPGPPYYGYTF.

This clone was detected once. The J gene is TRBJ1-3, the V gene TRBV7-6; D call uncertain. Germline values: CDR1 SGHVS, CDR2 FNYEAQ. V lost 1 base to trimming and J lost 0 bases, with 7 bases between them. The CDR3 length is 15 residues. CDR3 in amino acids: CASSLEDISGNTIYF. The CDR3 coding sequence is TGTGCCAGCAGCTTAGAAGACATCTCTGGAAACACCATATATTTT.

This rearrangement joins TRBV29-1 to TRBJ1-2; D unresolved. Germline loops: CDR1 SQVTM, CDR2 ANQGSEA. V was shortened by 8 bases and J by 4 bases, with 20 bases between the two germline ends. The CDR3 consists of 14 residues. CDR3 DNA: TGCAGCTTCCGGGATCGGTCCGCAACCTATGGCTACACCTTC. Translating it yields CSFRDRSATYGYTF. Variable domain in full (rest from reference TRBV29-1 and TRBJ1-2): SAVISQKPSRDICQRGTSLTIQCQVDSQVTMMFWYRQQPGQSLTLIATANQGSEATYESGFVIDKFPISRPNLTFSTLTVSNMSPEDSSIYLCSFRDRSATYGYTFGSGTRLTVV.

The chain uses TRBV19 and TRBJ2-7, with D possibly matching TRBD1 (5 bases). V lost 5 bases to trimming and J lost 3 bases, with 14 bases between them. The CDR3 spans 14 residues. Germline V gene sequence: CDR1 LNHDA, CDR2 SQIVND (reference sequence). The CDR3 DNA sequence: TGTGCCAGTAGTTACGCCAGGGCAAACTACGAGCAGTACTTC. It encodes CASSYARANYEQYF.